This TCR beta chain was obtained from a study of blood T cells in healthy people across ages. For the second PCR, which ran for about 7 to 12 cycles, a sample-barcoded 5' primer and a J-beta primer mix were used. Unique molecular identifiers of 12 random nucleotides labeled each cDNA. From each sample, at least 2.5 million paired-end reads containing CDR3 were obtained. TCRdb recomputed calls from the 5' RACE reads with MiXCR, one row per CDR3 protein. The profile shows about 680,000 distinct CDR3 sequences, approximately 49% of them singletons. This CDR3 is 12 amino acids long. The germline V gene encodes CDR1 MNHEY and CDR2 SVGEGT. The germline V and J ends were trimmed by 0 bases and 10 bases, with 6 bases remaining between them. This clonotype was counted a few times. Approximately 10 milliliters was the volume of peripheral blood drawn from each donor.

This sequence was found in an older woman in good health. The chain joins TRBV6-2 or TRBV6-3 to TRBJ1-4; D unresolved. The sequenced sample was blood. The CDR3 nucleotides read TGTGCCAGCAGTTACTCAGGAGGAAAACTGTTTTTT. This translates into CASSYSGGKLFF.